Shown below are 28 T cell receptor beta chains from a single sample sequenced in a study of CD8+ T cells in alopecia areata. RNA was extracted and reverse transcribed into cDNA as the sequencing template. Assay: immunoSEQ multiplex PCR; the TCRdb copy retains only in-frame clones and omits some. The table includes under 300,000 clones, 60% detected once. Documented treatment: oral pan-JAK inhibitor, 5-10 mg twice daily. The sequencing used CD4+ T cells sorted from blood, collected around week 54, from a patient treated with tofacitinib. Receptors originate from a human donor with alopecia areata.

The chain couples TRBV7-9 to TRBJ1-2; tentative D call: TRBD1 (5 bases). Germline CDR1 and CDR2: SEHNR and FQNEAQ (reference sequence). Trimming pared 2 bases from V and 4 bases from J, leaving 8 bases between. CDR3 length equals 13 residues. Here the CDR3 DNA reads TGTGCCAGCAGCTTACCAAGGGGCTATGGCTACACCTTC. Protein product: CASSLPRGYGYTF.

In regard to this clone: Other DNA sequences from this sample encode an identical CDR3 as well. V is TRBV2 and J is TRBJ1-2; D unresolved. The CDR3 is 12 amino acids. V lost 3 bases, J lost 1 base, and 3 bases lay in between. Germline values: CDR1 SNHLY, CDR2 FYNNEI. CDR3 loop: CASSDSNYGYTF. The CDR3 DNA is TGTGCCAGCAGTGACAGTAACTATGGCTACACCTTC.

Written as DNA, the CDR3 is TGCGCCAGCAGCCCCACCGAACGCACAGATACGCAGTATTTT. As protein: CASSPTERTDTQYF. The genes are TRBV5-1 and TRBJ2-3; D gene uncertain. The CDR3 length is 14 residues. Germline V CDR1 and CDR2: SGHRS, YFSETQ. The germline V and J ends were trimmed by 4 bases and 1 base, with 10 bases remaining between them.

This chain links TRBV30 with TRBJ2-2; D uncertain. Trimming stripped 8 bases from V and 8 bases from J, with 15 bases between. Germline V lookup: CDR1 GTSNPN, CDR2 SVGIG (reference sequence). The CDR3 extends over 12 amino acids. DNA for the CDR3: TGTGCCGCCAAAAGTGTAGGAGGGGAGCTGTTTTTT. It yields the protein CAAKSVGGELFF.

The chain couples TRBV5-1 to TRBJ2-1, with TRBD1 matching over 7 bases. Germline V gene data show CDR1 as SGHRS and CDR2 as YFSETQ. The junction had 6 bases not matched to a gene; V was cut back by 3 bases and J by 3 bases. This CDR3 is built from 15 residues. CDR3 residues: CASSSTGSSYNEQFF. CDR3 coding DNA: TGCGCCAGCAGCTCGACAGGGTCCAGCTACAATGAGCAGTTCTTC. The complete variable domain, with remaining parts taken from reference TRBV5-1 and TRBJ2-1, reads KAGVTQTPRYLIKTRGQQVTLSCSPISGHRSVSWYQQTPGQGLQFLFEYFSETQRNKGNFPGRFSGRQFSNSRSEMNVSTLELGDSALYLCASSSTGSSYNEQFFGPGTRLTVL.

The chain links TRBV27 to TRBJ2-3; unclear D gene. The CDR3 consists of 14 residues. Germline values: CDR1 MNHEY, CDR2 SMNVEV (reference sequence). V lost 5 bases and J 5 bases, leaving 14 bases between the germline ends. The CDR3 here is CASSARLREDTQYF. Written as DNA, the CDR3 is TGTGCCAGCAGTGCCCGCTTACGAGAAGATACGCAGTATTTT.

J is TRBJ2-7 and V is TRBV2, with 7 positions matching TRBD2. CDR3 size: 14 residues. Germline-derived CDR1 and CDR2 are SNHLY and FYNNEI. V dropped 4 bases and J dropped 2; count of bases not matched to a gene: 5. In DNA form, the CDR3 reads TGTGCCAGCAGTGCTGCGGGGGAACCCTACGAGCAGTACTTC. It codes for CASSAAGEPYEQYF.

This chain uses TRBV9 with TRBJ2-5, with TRBD1 matching 8 bases. The CDR3 is made up of 16 amino acids. Germline values: CDR1 SGDLS, CDR2 YYNGEE. J was trimmed by 4 bases and V by 4 bases; bases with no gene match: 12. As DNA, the CDR3 is TGTGCCAGCAGCCCCCGGACAGGGAGAAGTGGAGAGACCCAGTACTTC. It is translated as CASSPRTGRSGETQYF. Full variable domain (rest looked up from reference TRBV9 and TRBJ2-5): DSGVTQTPKHLITATGQRVTLRCSPRSGDLSVYWYQQSLDQGLQFLIQYYNGEERAKGNILERFSAQQFPDLHSELNLSSLELGDSALYFCASSPRTGRSGETQYFGPGTRLLVL.

This clone was recorded once. V gene TRBV15 combines with J gene TRBJ2-1, with D perhaps TRBD2 (6 bases). CDR1 LNHNV and CDR2 YYDKDF come from the germline V gene (reference sequence). V lost 0 bases and J 12 bases, leaving 15 bases between the germline ends. CDR3 length: 14 residues. CDR3 nucleotide sequence: TGTGCCACCAGCAGAGAGGACGCCCCGCGGGGGCAGTTCTTC. As protein: CATSREDAPRGQFF.

There are a few counts of this clone. The chain uses TRBV6-6 and TRBJ2-7; D is perhaps TRBD1 (6 bases). Germline V CDR1 and CDR2: MNHNY, SVGAGI (reference sequence). This CDR3 is 14 amino acids long. V lost 5 bases, J lost 3 bases, and 14 bases lay in between. CDR3 nucleotides: TGTGCCAGCAGTACCGGGACACCTTACTACGAGCAGTACTTC. Its protein is CASSTGTPYYEQYF.

This clone was counted between two and nine times. The rearrangement links TRBV5-1 to TRBJ2-5, with TRBD1 matching over 7 bases. Germline trimming cut 2 bases from V and 2 bases from J; bases unmatched to any gene: 3. Germline assignment: CDR1 SGHRS and CDR2 YFSETQ. The CDR3 contains 14 residues. This CDR3 is CASSLQGSQETQYF. The CDR3 DNA sequence: TGCGCCAGCAGCTTACAGGGGTCTCAAGAGACCCAGTACTTC.

This clone was picked up a small number of times. This chain joins TRBV30 and TRBJ2-2; unclear D gene. The V end was cut by 1 base, the J end by 2 bases, with 8 bases between. Germline CDR1 GTSNPN, CDR2 SVGIG (reference sequence). The CDR3 is 14 amino acids. CDR3 in amino acids: CAWSAQLNTGELFF. The CDR3 DNA reads TGTGCCTGGAGTGCCCAACTCAACACCGGGGAGCTGTTTTTT.

The chain has TRBV4-3 and TRBJ1-4; D is possibly TRBD1 (5 bases). CDR1 and CDR2 from the germline V gene are LGHNA and YSLEER. The V and J ends lost 0 bases and 11 bases respectively, with 16 bases between them. The CDR3 has 15 amino acids. The CDR3: CASSQDGGGGVKLFF. CDR3 sequence (DNA): TGCGCCAGCAGCCAAGATGGCGGGGGGGGTGTCAAACTGTTTTTT.

The rearrangement uses TRBV5-4 and TRBJ2-7; D not certain. The CDR3 has 11 residues. The germline CDR1 and CDR2 sequences are SGHNT and YYREEE (reference sequence). The V end lost 5 bases, the J end lost 7 bases, and 10 bases lay between the germline ends. This chain's CDR3 is CASSYAEEQYF. The CDR3 nucleotides read TGTGCCAGCAGTTACGCGGAAGAGCAGTACTTC.

The genes are TRBV18 and TRBJ2-3; tentatively, D is TRBD1 or TRBD2 (6 bases each). Germline-derived CDR1 and CDR2 are KGHSH and LQKENI. The CDR3 totals 16 residues. Trimming stripped 1 base from V and 6 bases from J, with 17 bases between. The chain's CDR3 is CASSPQGGRSTDTQYF. The CDR3 DNA sequence: TGTGCCAGCTCACCACAGGGGGGCAGGTCCACGGATACGCAGTATTTT.

The chain is built from TRBV27 and TRBJ1-2, with 7 nucleotides matching TRBD1. Germline V gene data show CDR1 as MNHEY and CDR2 as SMNVEV (reference sequence). This CDR3 contains 15 residues. V was pared by 6 bases and J by 4 bases, with 11 bases of the junction left unmatched. The CDR3 sequence: CASSPEAGGGYGYTF. The CDR3 region has the DNA TGTGCCAGCAGCCCCGAGGCAGGGGGAGGCTATGGCTACACCTTC.

The CDR3 region is CASSLSGTGRETQYF. CDR3 nucleotides: TGTGCCAGCAGTTTATCGGGAACAGGGCGGGAGACCCAGTACTTC. The genes are TRBV27 and TRBJ2-5, with a possible D match to TRBD1 (6 bases). CDR3 length: 15 residues. Germline V gene lookup returns CDR1 MNHEY and CDR2 SMNVEV (reference sequence). V gave up 0 bases and J gave up 5 bases, with 13 bases separating them.

The CDR3: CASSLLTVSYNEQFF. The CDR3 DNA is TGTGCCAGCAGCCTTTTGACAGTCTCCTACAATGAGCAGTTCTTC. This chain connects TRBV6-1 to TRBJ2-1; possible D gene TRBD1, 5 bases. Per germline, CDR1 MNHNS and CDR2 SASEGT. There are 15 residues in the CDR3. Trimming removed 6 bases from V and 0 bases from J, with 12 bases in between.

The gene calls are TRBV30 and TRBJ1-4, with D hard to call. Germline assignment: CDR1 GTSNPN and CDR2 SVGIG (reference sequence). The CDR3 runs to 13 residues. V was clipped by 5 bases and J by 1 base, with 8 bases between them. CDR3 sequence: CAWEDGTNEKLFF. DNA for the CDR3: TGTGCCTGGGAGGATGGAACTAATGAAAAACTGTTTTTT.

This chain joins TRBV30 and TRBJ2-7; D perhaps matches TRBD1 (7 bases). The CDR3 has 18 amino acids. The V gene's germline CDR1 is GTSNPN and CDR2 SVGIG (reference sequence). V lost 4 bases to trimming and J lost 3 bases, with 28 bases between them. CDR3 region: CAWKRQGLGTVRGYEQYF. CDR3 coding DNA: TGTGCCTGGAAGAGACAGGGACTTGGAACAGTTAGGGGCTACGAGCAGTACTTC.

This rearrangement joins TRBV5-1 to TRBJ2-3; no clear D. Germline CDR1 and CDR2: SGHRS and YFSETQ. The CDR3 extends over 12 amino acids. Trimming took 4 bases from V and 3 from J, leaving 6 bases between them. The CDR3 sequence is CASSPGTDTQYF. CDR3 bases: TGCGCCAGCAGCCCTGGGACAGATACGCAGTATTTT.

Ten or more counts support this clone. The chain recombines TRBV6-5 with TRBJ1-2, with unresolved D. The V end was cut by 6 bases, the J end by 4 bases, with 12 bases between. The CDR3 contains 13 residues. The germline gives CDR1 MNHEY, CDR2 SVGAGI. Here the CDR3 reads CASRAELPYGYTF. Here the CDR3 DNA reads TGTGCCAGCAGGGCGGAACTACCCTATGGCTACACCTTC.

The rearrangement links TRBV18 to TRBJ1-5; D unclear. The CDR3 has 17 amino acids. V dropped 0 bases and J dropped 6 bases, with 18 bases sitting between them. CDR1 is KGHSH, CDR2 LQKENI, per germline. The DNA of the CDR3 is TGTGCCAGCTCACCACCTGGGCGACCCCGGAAAGGTCAGCCCCAGCATTTT. Amino acids: CASSPPGRPRKGQPQHF.

The rearrangement joins TRBV30 to TRBJ2-3; D uncertain. V dropped 3 bases and J dropped 5 bases, with 9 bases sitting between them. Germline-derived CDR1 and CDR2 are GTSNPN and SVGIG (reference sequence). This CDR3 comprises 12 residues. The CDR3: CAWSLARDTQYF. Here the CDR3 DNA reads TGTGCCTGGAGCCTGGCGCGAGATACGCAGTATTTT.

The chain links TRBV19 to TRBJ2-3; TRBD2 matches at 10 bases. V shed 5 bases and J 2 bases; nucleotides not matched to a gene: 7. Germline values: CDR1 LNHDA, CDR2 SQIVND (reference sequence). There are 16 residues in the CDR3. For the CDR3, the DNA is TGTGCCAGTAGTCCCGGTCTAGCGGGGGCCACAGATACGCAGTATTTT. This translates into CASSPGLAGATDTQYF.

This clone was seen a handful of times. This chain links TRBV30 with TRBJ2-3; perhaps TRBD2 as D (5 bases). Germline CDR1 reads GTSNPN; CDR2 reads SVGIG (reference sequence). This CDR3 is 14 amino acids long. The V and J ends lost 0 bases and 3 bases respectively, with 10 bases between them. Here the CDR3 DNA reads TGTGCCTGGAGTGTAAAGGGCGGGACAGATACGCAGTATTTT. It translates to CAWSVKGGTDTQYF.

This clone was counted only a few times. The chain links TRBV30 to TRBJ2-2, with a weak D call TRBD2 (6 bases). The V end was cut by 8 bases, the J end by 12 bases, with 16 bases between. CDR3 length: 11 residues. The germline gives CDR1 GTSNPN, CDR2 SVGIG (reference sequence). Here the CDR3 DNA reads TGTGCCCGTATGCTCGGGGGAAAGCTGTTTTTT. As protein: CARMLGGKLFF.

This chain joins TRBV4-3 and TRBJ2-3; possibly TRBD1 or TRBD2 for D (5 bases each). Trimming removed 0 bases from V and 6 bases from J, with 13 bases in between. Germline CDR1 is LGHNA and CDR2 is YSLEER. CDR3 length: 15 residues. The CDR3 DNA follows: TGCGCCAGCAGCCAAGAGGCTATCGGGACCGATACGCAGTATTTT. Translated: CASSQEAIGTDTQYF.